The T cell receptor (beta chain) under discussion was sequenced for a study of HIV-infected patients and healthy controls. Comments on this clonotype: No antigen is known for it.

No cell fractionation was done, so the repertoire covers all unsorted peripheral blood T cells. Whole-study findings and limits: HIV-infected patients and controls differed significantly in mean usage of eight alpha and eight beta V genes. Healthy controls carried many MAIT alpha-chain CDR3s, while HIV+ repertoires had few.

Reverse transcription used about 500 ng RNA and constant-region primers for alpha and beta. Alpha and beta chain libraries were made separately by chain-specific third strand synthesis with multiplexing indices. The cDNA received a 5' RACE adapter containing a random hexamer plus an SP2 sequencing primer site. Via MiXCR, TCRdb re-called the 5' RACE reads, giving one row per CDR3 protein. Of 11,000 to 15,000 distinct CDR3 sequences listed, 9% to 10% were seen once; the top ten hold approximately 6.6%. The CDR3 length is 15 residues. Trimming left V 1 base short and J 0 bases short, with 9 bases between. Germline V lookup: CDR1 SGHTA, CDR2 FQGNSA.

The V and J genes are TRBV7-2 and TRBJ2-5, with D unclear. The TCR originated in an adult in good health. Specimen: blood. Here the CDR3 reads CASSLVQADQETQYF. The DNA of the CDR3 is TGTGCCAGCAGCTTAGTTCAGGCAGACCAAGAGACCCAGTACTTC.